These 16 T cell receptor beta chains share one sample of origin, sequenced in a study of response to subunit inactivated influenza vaccine. MiXCR, applied by TCRdb to the RT-PCR reads, yields one record per CDR3 protein. The sample lists roughly 650,000 distinct CDR3 sequences, 11% to 15% occurring once. The sample was PBMCs from blood, taken 14 to 15 days before vaccination. These receptors all stem from a man over 45 who received an inactivated influenza vaccine.

This clonotype was recorded only once. The rearrangement links TRBV28 to TRBJ2-3; D possibly corresponds to TRBD2 (6 bases). Trimming stripped 8 bases from V and 6 bases from J, with 18 bases between. The germline V gene has CDR1 MDHEN and CDR2 SYDVKM. This CDR3 spans 14 amino acids. The CDR3 DNA reads as TGTGCCAGCCTACACGACCTCGGAGGGGATACGCAGTATTTT. Its protein product is CASLHDLGGDTQYF.

This clonotype was seen a handful of times. V is TRBV10-3 and J is TRBJ2-2; D call uncertain. The CDR3 spans 12 residues. V dropped 2 bases and J dropped 5 bases, with 3 bases sitting between them. From germline, CDR1 is ENHRY and CDR2 SYGVKD. CDR3 protein: CAISERTGELFF. CDR3 nucleotide sequence: TGTGCCATCAGTGAGAGAACCGGGGAGCTGTTTTTT.

In this sample, this clonotype turned up many times. The gene calls are TRBV7-2 and TRBJ1-5, with D hard to call. Germline values: CDR1 SGHTA, CDR2 FQGNSA. This CDR3 is built from 13 residues. Trimming took 0 bases from V and 6 from J, leaving 6 bases between them. CDR3 amino acids: CASSLAGSQPQHF. The CDR3, as DNA: TGTGCCAGCAGCTTAGCCGGGAGTCAGCCCCAGCATTTT.

The chain uses TRBV6-1 and TRBJ1-6; D is ambiguous. V was shortened by 8 bases and J by 0 bases, with 14 bases between the two germline ends. This CDR3 contains 16 residues. Per germline, CDR1 MNHNS and CDR2 SASEGT. The CDR3, as DNA: TGTGCCAGCCGCCCGACCGGTGACTCCTATAATTCACCCCTCCACTTT. It is translated as CASRPTGDSYNSPLHF.

This clonotype turned up a few times. For the CDR3, the DNA is TGCGCCAGCAGCCAGTTCTCTGGTGAGACCCAGTACTTC. This codes for CASSQFSGETQYF. This rearrangement joins TRBV4-3 to TRBJ2-5; D is undetermined. From germline, CDR1 is LGHNA and CDR2 YSLEER. The V end was cut by 3 bases, the J end by 5 bases, with 10 bases between. This CDR3 spans 13 amino acids.

This clonotype was seen only a few times. J is TRBJ2-5 and V is TRBV18; D is ambiguous. The V and J ends lost 2 bases and 2 bases respectively, with 6 bases between them. The CDR3 totals 13 residues. Germline CDR1 and CDR2: KGHSH and LQKENI. The CDR3 here is CASSPGMQETQYF. CDR3 DNA sequence: TGTGCCAGCTCACCAGGGATGCAAGAGACCCAGTACTTC.

This clonotype was seen a handful of times. V and J are TRBV6-1 and TRBJ2-5, with unresolved D. The germline V gene encodes CDR1 MNHNS and CDR2 SASEGT. CDR3 length: 13 amino acids. V was trimmed by 5 bases and J by 7 bases, leaving 14 bases between them. The DNA for the CDR3 is TGTGCCAGCAGTAAAACCGTTCGGGTGACCCAGTACTTC. Translating it yields CASSKTVRVTQYF.

This clonotype was seen a handful of times. The gene calls are TRBV6-1 and TRBJ2-7; D gene unclear. Deletions cut 1 base from V and 6 bases from J, with 7 bases between. This CDR3 comprises 12 residues. The germline V gene has CDR1 MNHNS and CDR2 SASEGT. The CDR3 region has the DNA TGTGCCAGCAGTGAAGGTCGGTTCGAGCAGTACTTC. Protein sequence: CASSEGRFEQYF.

The chain carries TRBV11-2 and TRBJ2-7; D remains ambiguous. Germline V gene sequence: CDR1 SGHAT, CDR2 FQNNGV. The CDR3 has 14 residues. The V gene lost 2 bases and the J gene lost 1 base, with 9 bases spanning the gap. The CDR3 protein is CASSLNHGSYEQYF. The CDR3 DNA follows: TGTGCCAGCAGCTTAAATCACGGATCCTACGAGCAGTACTTC.

V is TRBV5-5 and J is TRBJ1-1; 10 bases map to TRBD1. This CDR3 is 18 amino acids long. CDR1 SGHKS and CDR2 YYEKEE come from the germline V gene (reference sequence). Losses at the gene ends were 1 base for V and 1 base for J; bases not matched to a gene: 10. CDR3 sequence: CASSLITTGGFPNTEAFF. CDR3 DNA: TGTGCCAGCAGCTTGATAACGACAGGGGGCTTCCCGAACACTGAAGCTTTCTTT.

This sequence joins TRBV4-3 and TRBJ2-7; either TRBD1 or TRBD2 may fit D (5 bases each). This CDR3 spans 14 amino acids. V was trimmed by 3 bases and J by 1 base, leaving 10 bases between them. The germline V gene has CDR1 LGHNA and CDR2 YSLEER. CDR3 amino acids: CASSQDIASYEQYF. DNA for the CDR3: TGCGCCAGCAGCCAGGACATAGCGTCCTACGAGCAGTACTTC.

This clonotype has more than one count but fewer than ten. The CDR3 here is CASSASGVSYEQYF. The CDR3 DNA is TGCGCCAGCAGCGCGTCAGGGGTCTCCTACGAGCAGTACTTC. V usage is TRBV5-1 and J usage is TRBJ2-7, with a possible D match to TRBD1 (6 bases). Trimming stripped 4 bases from V and 0 bases from J, with 11 bases between. The germline V gene encodes CDR1 SGHRS and CDR2 YFSETQ. This CDR3 region has 14 residues.

The chain joins TRBV9 to TRBJ2-4, with TRBD2 identical over 16 bases. Germline CDR1 SGDLS, CDR2 YYNGEE. Trimming took 3 bases from V and 2 from J; bases not matched to a gene: 5. The CDR3 loop spans 18 amino acids. CDR3: CASSAGTSGGASKNIQYF. The CDR3 DNA reads TGTGCCAGCAGCGCCGGGACTAGCGGGGGGGCCTCCAAAAACATTCAGTACTTC.

There are a few counts of this clonotype. For the CDR3, the DNA is TGTGCCAGCAGCGTTGGGACTAGCGTAATTTACGAGCAGTACTTC. It encodes CASSVGTSVIYEQYF. The J gene is TRBJ2-7, the V gene TRBV9, with 10 bases matching TRBD2. The trim removed 2 bases at V and 4 bases at J, leaving 6 bases unmatched. Germline CDR1 SGDLS, CDR2 YYNGEE. This CDR3 comprises 15 residues.

This clonotype was recorded many times. The rearrangement links TRBV5-1 to TRBJ2-3, with 10 bases fitting TRBD1. The ends lost 5 bases at V and 5 bases at J; junction bases unmatched: 2. The CDR3 totals 13 residues. CDR1 and CDR2 from the germline V gene are SGHRS and YFSETQ. CDR3 bases: TGCGCCAGCAGTTGGGACAGGGGAGATACGCAGTATTTT. It yields the protein CASSWDRGDTQYF.

This clonotype was found many times. The CDR3 coding sequence is TGCAGTGCTCCTACCCCCATAGCGACTCTTTACAATGAGCAGTTCTTC. It translates to CSAPTPIATLYNEQFF. This chain uses TRBV20-1 with TRBJ2-1; a weak D match, TRBD2 (5 bases). This CDR3 contains 16 residues. The V end lost 5 bases, the J end lost 4 bases, and 21 bases lay between the germline ends. In germline, CDR1 is DFQATT, CDR2 SNEGSKA (reference sequence).